One sample yielded the 31 T cell receptor beta chains listed below, sequenced in a study of T cells in localized non-small cell lung cancer. Clones were read by immunoSEQ multiplex PCR, and TCRdb kept only the in-frame ones, dropping some. The table includes about 78,000 clones, roughly 81% detected once. The sequencing used peripheral blood, collected before any cancer treatment. These receptors originate from a man aged 40 to 70 with stage I lung adenocarcinoma.

This rearrangement joins TRBV6-6 to TRBJ2-7; weak D call: TRBD2 (6 bases). CDR3 length: 16 amino acids. The ends were cut back, 6 bases at V and 5 bases at J, with 23 bases in the middle. The germline gives CDR1 MNHNY, CDR2 SVGAGI (reference sequence). The CDR3 loop is CASSQSGTSRVDEQYF. CDR3 sequence (DNA): TGTGCCAGCAGCCAGTCTGGGACTTCCCGTGTGGACGAGCAGTACTTC.

This chain connects TRBV27 to TRBJ2-4, with no clear D. CDR1 is MNHEY, CDR2 SMNVEV, per germline (reference sequence). Trimming took off 5 bases at V and 0 bases at J, with 20 bases between the two ends. This CDR3 is built from 18 residues. CDR3 protein: CASSPRSSAIIAKNIQYF. CDR3 in DNA: TGTGCCAGCAGTCCCCGGTCATCCGCTATCATAGCCAAAAACATTCAGTACTTC.

This chain connects TRBV5-1 to TRBJ2-3; TRBD2 matches at 8 bases. The CDR3 covers 16 residues. Trimming removed 0 bases from V and 0 bases from J; junction bases left unmatched: 3. CDR1 and CDR2 (germline): SGHRS, YFSETQ. The DNA for the CDR3 is TGCGCCAGCAGCTTGGTTAGCGGGAAGAGCACAGATACGCAGTATTTT. This sequence encodes CASSLVSGKSTDTQYF.

This clone is medium-sized. V usage is TRBV5-6 and J usage is TRBJ1-2; TRBD1 matches at 8 bases. V lost 3 bases and J lost 8; bases outside the gene matches: 0. Germline V CDR1 and CDR2: SGHDT, YYEEEE. The CDR3 length is 11 residues. CDR3 sequence: CASSYRGGYTF. DNA of the CDR3: TGTGCCAGCAGCTACAGGGGGGGCTACACCTTC.

The chain joins TRBV9 to TRBJ1-3, with D perhaps TRBD1 (6 bases). The V end was cut by 1 base, the J end by 0 bases, with 17 bases between. CDR1 is SGDLS and CDR2 is YYNGEE in the germline V gene. The CDR3 is made up of 18 amino acids. The DNA of the CDR3 is TGTGCCAGCAGCGTACTTCGCCCACAGGGTACCTCTGGAAACACCATATATTTT. Translated, it gives CASSVLRPQGTSGNTIYF.

The chain has TRBV10-3 and TRBJ2-2, with 10 bases identical to TRBD1. J was trimmed by 6 bases and V by 6 bases; bases with no gene match: 10. The CDR3 is 16 residues long. Germline CDR1 is ENHRY and CDR2 is SYGVKD. CDR3 sequence reads: CAIRSGTGDSSGELFF. CDR3 sequence (DNA): TGTGCCATCAGGTCCGGGACAGGGGATTCGTCCGGGGAGCTGTTTTTT.

The chain links TRBV6-5 to TRBJ2-5; 10 bases align to TRBD1. The J call may be in error: the DNA end matches TRBJ2-7 better. From germline, CDR1 is MNHEY and CDR2 SVGAGI. CDR3 length: 16 residues. The CDR3 nucleotides are TGTGCCAGCAGTTACTCATGGACAGGGGGAACCTACGAGCAGTACTTC. It codes for CASSYSWTGGTYEQYF.

This clone has just a few counts. The rearrangement links TRBV28 to TRBJ1-2; possibly TRBD1 for D (6 bases). This CDR3 is built from 17 residues. The V gene lost 6 bases and the J gene lost 0 bases, with 20 bases spanning the gap. Germline CDR1 and CDR2: MDHEN and SYDVKM. The CDR3 here is CASSLEGQMYPNYGYTF. CDR3 DNA sequence: TGTGCCAGCAGCCTTGAAGGACAGATGTACCCTAACTATGGCTACACCTTC.

The rearrangement joins TRBV19 to TRBJ1-5, with a tentative D call TRBD1 (5 bases). CDR1 LNHDA and CDR2 SQIVND come from the germline V gene (reference sequence). V was clipped by 4 bases and J by 2 bases, with 21 bases between them. The CDR3 runs 18 residues. CDR3 sequence: CASSRRGRVELGNQPQHF. CDR3 nucleotide sequence: TGTGCCAGTAGTAGGAGGGGACGGGTGGAGCTGGGCAATCAGCCCCAGCATTTT.

The chain is built from TRBV6-1 and TRBJ2-3; D perhaps matches TRBD2 (6 bases). The CDR3 spans 15 residues. Per the germline V gene, CDR1 is MNHNS and CDR2 is SASEGT. Trimming cost V 7 bases and J 3 bases, with 17 bases left between them. The CDR3 reads CASTAGAGRTDTQYF. The CDR3 DNA is TGTGCCAGCACTGCTGGGGCAGGGAGGACAGATACGCAGTATTTT.

The rearrangement links TRBV19 to TRBJ2-2; a possible D gene is TRBD2 (5 bases). V shed 3 bases and J shed 13 bases, with 9 bases lying between them. The CDR3 spans 11 residues. Germline V gene data show CDR1 as LNHDA and CDR2 as SQIVND (reference sequence). The CDR3 DNA reads TGTGCCAGTAGTATCCGAGGGCGGCTGTTTTTT. Its translation is CASSIRGRLFF.

The V gene is TRBV19, the J gene TRBJ2-7, with D perhaps given as TRBD1 or TRBD2 (6 bases each). The CDR3 covers 14 residues. CDR1 is LNHDA and CDR2 is SQIVND in the germline V gene (reference sequence). V lost 3 bases to trimming and J lost 6 bases, with 15 bases between them. This CDR3 reads CASSIVGGASEQYF. In DNA form, the CDR3 reads TGTGCCAGTAGTATCGTGGGGGGCGCGTCCGAGCAGTACTTC.

The chain combines TRBV7-2 with TRBJ1-4; D is perhaps TRBD1 (6 bases). Per the germline V gene, CDR1 is SGHTA and CDR2 is FQGNSA. The CDR3 is made up of 15 amino acids. V lost 2 bases to trimming and J lost 7 bases, with 14 bases between them. CDR3 sequence: CASSLIPRGGEKLFF. CDR3 sequence (DNA): TGTGCCAGCAGCTTAATCCCCAGGGGTGGTGAAAAACTGTTTTTT.

This clone was seen once. The rearrangement uses TRBV18 and TRBJ1-4; TRBD1 is a possible D gene (5 bases). The germline gives CDR1 KGHSH, CDR2 LQKENI. CDR3 length: 18 amino acids. V lost 4 bases and J lost 4, with 22 bases in between. CDR3 sequence: CASSRSGPSSPYNEKLFF. DNA of the CDR3: TGTGCCAGCTCACGATCGGGACCTTCAAGCCCCTATAATGAAAAACTGTTTTTT.

This clone was observed a handful of times. V gene TRBV7-2 combines with J gene TRBJ2-1, with 7 bases identical to TRBD1. The V gene's germline CDR1 is SGHTA and CDR2 FQGNSA. The CDR3 covers 16 residues. V shed 5 bases, J shed 2 bases, and the junction held 9 bases outside the gene matches. The CDR3 DNA sequence: TGTGCCAGCAGCCCCCAAGGGGGCGCTCCCTACAATGAGCAGTTCTTC. Protein: CASSPQGGAPYNEQFF.

The chain links TRBV25-1 to TRBJ1-1, with 7 nucleotides matching TRBD1. Unmatched junction bases numbered 2, after V lost 6 bases and J lost 1 base. This CDR3 spans 13 amino acids. Per the germline V gene, CDR1 is MGHDK and CDR2 is SYGVNS. The CDR3 loop reads CASREGANTEAFF. The CDR3 coding sequence is TGTGCCAGCAGGGAGGGGGCGAACACTGAAGCTTTCTTT. The full variable domain, its missing parts supplied by reference TRBV25-1 and TRBJ1-1, is EADIYQTPRYLVIGTGKKITLECSQTMGHDKMYWYQQDPGMELHLIHYSYGVNSTEKGDLSSESTVSRIRTEHFPLTLESARPSHTSQYLCASREGANTEAFFGQGTRLTVV.

The chain links TRBV6-5 to TRBJ2-1; D gene uncertain. Trimming took off 6 bases at V and 6 bases at J, with 12 bases between the two ends. Looked up from germline, CDR1 is MNHEY and CDR2 is SVGAGI. The CDR3 length is 13 residues. The CDR3: CASSPVSANEQFF. In nucleotides, the CDR3 is TGTGCCAGCAGCCCTGTAAGTGCCAATGAGCAGTTCTTC.

The rearrangement links TRBV29-1 to TRBJ2-2, with 8 bases identical to TRBD1. There are 14 residues in the CDR3. V lost 7 bases, J lost 0 bases, and 4 bases stayed unmatched. Per the germline V gene, CDR1 is SQVTM and CDR2 is ANQGSEA. CDR3 DNA sequence: TGCAGCGGTGTGGGACAGGCGAACACCGGGGAGCTGTTTTTT. Its translation: CSGVGQANTGELFF.

This sequence joins TRBV7-3 and TRBJ2-3, with 8 bases matching TRBD1. After removal of 5 bases from V and 2 bases from J, the junction contained 6 bases not matched to a gene. Germline CDR1 and CDR2: SGHTA and FQGTGA. This CDR3 has 15 residues. The CDR3 reads CASSRTGMATDTQYF. CDR3 DNA sequence: TGTGCCAGCAGCCGGACAGGGATGGCCACAGATACGCAGTATTTT.

The rearrangement links TRBV9 to TRBJ1-4; D not resolved. V gave up 5 bases and J gave up 8 bases, with 13 bases separating them. The CDR3 sequence is 13 residues long. The germline CDR1 and CDR2 sequences are SGDLS and YYNGEE. As DNA, the CDR3 is TGTGCCAGCAGACGAAACGAGAGGGAAAAACTGTTTTTT. It encodes CASRRNEREKLFF.

The V and J genes are TRBV9 and TRBJ1-6; D call uncertain. Germline assignment: CDR1 SGDLS and CDR2 YYNGEE. This CDR3 region has 15 residues. V was clipped by 6 bases and J by 0 bases, with 10 bases between them. The CDR3, as DNA: TGTGCCAGCACGACAAGTGGCTCCTATAATTCACCCCTCCACTTT. Amino acids: CASTTSGSYNSPLHF.

V is TRBV12-5 and J is TRBJ2-2, with D possibly TRBD2 on 5 matching bases. The CDR3 runs to 14 residues. The germline CDR1 and CDR2 sequences are LGHNT and FRNRAP. The V end was cut by 6 bases, the J end by 3 bases, with 11 bases between. This chain's CDR3 is CASGRGVDTGELFF. The CDR3 nucleotides read TGTGCTAGTGGCCGGGGAGTCGACACCGGGGAGCTGTTTTTT.

This sequence joins TRBV19 and TRBJ2-7; 8 positions match TRBD2. Germline CDR1 and CDR2: LNHDA and SQIVND (reference sequence). The CDR3 covers 14 residues. V lost 3 bases and J lost 2; bases outside the gene matches: 3. The CDR3 sequence is CASSIGGGTYEQYF. In DNA form, the CDR3 reads TGTGCCAGTAGTATCGGGGGGGGAACCTACGAGCAGTACTTC.

V gene TRBV18 combines with J gene TRBJ1-1, with a weak D call TRBD1 (5 bases). The CDR3 is 13 residues long. Germline V gene lookup returns CDR1 KGHSH and CDR2 LQKENI. V was pared by 6 bases and J by 3 bases, with 11 bases between. The CDR3, as DNA: TGTGCCAGCTCCGGGGGGGGAGACACTGAAGCTTTCTTT. Encoded protein: CASSGGGDTEAFF.

The chain is built from TRBV11-2 and TRBJ1-1; D might be TRBD1 (5 bases). The CDR3 consists of 14 residues. V lost 6 bases to trimming and J lost 1 base, with 12 bases between them. Germline CDR1 and CDR2: SGHAT and FQNNGV. In DNA, the CDR3 is TGTGCCAGCAGTCCGGGGACGGCGAACACTGAAGCTTTCTTT. Translating it yields CASSPGTANTEAFF.

V gene TRBV18 combines with J gene TRBJ1-3, with D hard to call. CDR3 size: 14 residues. Germline values: CDR1 KGHSH, CDR2 LQKENI. V lost 1 base and J lost 1, with 5 bases in between. CDR3 sequence reads: CASSPQGSGNTIYF. The CDR3 region has the DNA TGTGCCAGCTCACCACAGGGTTCTGGAAACACCATATATTTT.

This clone was seen only once. The chain combines TRBV11-2 with TRBJ2-5; tentatively, D is TRBD2 (6 bases). This CDR3 region has 13 residues. The germline CDR1 and CDR2 sequences are SGHAT and FQNNGV. V was trimmed by 5 bases and J by 4 bases, leaving 11 bases between them. The CDR3 is CASSPGGGETQYF. DNA for the CDR3: TGTGCCAGCAGCCCCGGGGGAGGAGAGACCCAGTACTTC.

This clone is a singleton in its sample. The V call is TRBV6-5, the J call TRBJ2-5; D remains ambiguous. V dropped 5 bases and J dropped 2 bases, with 9 bases sitting between them. Germline V gives CDR1 MNHEY, CDR2 SVGAGI. This CDR3 region has 13 residues. This chain's CDR3 is CASSKDGQETQYF. The CDR3 DNA reads TGTGCCAGCAGTAAGGACGGACAAGAGACCCAGTACTTC.

The gene calls are TRBV19 and TRBJ1-5, with 11 positions matching TRBD1. Germline CDR1 is LNHDA and CDR2 is SQIVND (reference sequence). V shed 6 bases and J 4 bases; nucleotides not matched to a gene: 2. The CDR3 totals 14 residues. The CDR3 reads CASRGTGGNQPQHF. The DNA for the CDR3 is TGTGCCAGTAGGGGGACAGGGGGGAATCAGCCCCAGCATTTT.

The chain uses TRBV18 and TRBJ1-1; no reliable D call. V was pared by 5 bases and J by 3 bases, with 10 bases between. CDR1 and CDR2 from the germline V gene are KGHSH and LQKENI. The CDR3 length is 13 residues. As DNA, the CDR3 is TGTGCCAGCTCATCTGGTCAGGACACTGAAGCTTTCTTT. Translated: CASSSGQDTEAFF.

J is TRBJ2-1 and V is TRBV2; 10 nucleotides line up with TRBD2. Germline V gene data show CDR1 as SNHLY and CDR2 as FYNNEI. After removal of 6 bases from V and 9 bases from J, the junction contained 17 bases not matched to a gene. This CDR3 spans 17 amino acids. The chain's CDR3 is CASREQRAGGPLGEQFF. The DNA of the CDR3 is TGTGCCAGCAGGGAACAGAGAGCGGGGGGGCCTCTTGGTGAGCAGTTCTTC.